Following are 4 T cell receptor beta chains from one sample sequenced in a study of blood T cells in healthy people across ages. A second PCR of about 7 to 11 cycles used a sample-barcoded 5' primer and a J-beta primer mix. MiXCR, applied by TCRdb to the 5' RACE reads, yields one record per CDR3 protein. The sample lists 380,000 or so distinct CDR3 sequences, 45% to 60% occurring once. Input material: blood. Source of these receptors: a man aged 55-75 years in good health.

This chain's CDR3 is CASSLVGDMGIQPQHF. The CDR3 DNA reads as TGTGCCAGCAGCTTAGTGGGGGATATGGGCATTCAGCCCCAGCATTTT. The chain combines TRBV7-2 with TRBJ1-5, with TRBD1 as a possible D gene (5 bases). The CDR3 totals 16 residues. Germline loops: CDR1 SGHTA, CDR2 FQGNSA. The ends were cut back, 1 base at V and 6 bases at J, with 16 bases in the middle.

The rearrangement links TRBV12-3 or TRBV12-4 to TRBJ1-2; the D gene is possibly TRBD1 (6 bases). Trimming took 6 bases from V and 7 from J, leaving 15 bases between them. The CDR3 contains 13 residues. CDR3: CASSQGGRSGYTF. The CDR3 bases are TGTGCCAGCAGCCAAGGGGGGCGAAGTGGCTACACCTTC.

The CDR3 is CASSLAASGLSYNEQFF. CDR3 DNA: TGTGCCAGCAGCTTAGCGGCTAGCGGCCTCTCCTACAATGAGCAGTTCTTC. This chain links TRBV7-2 with TRBJ2-1; the match to TRBD2 covers 7 bases. The trim removed 0 bases at V and 0 bases at J, leaving 5 bases unmatched. From germline, CDR1 is SGHTA and CDR2 FQGNSA. The CDR3 runs 17 residues.

The CDR3 loop is CASSLLSGAPFHEQYF. The CDR3, as DNA: TGTGCCAGCAGTTTATTGTCAGGAGCCCCCTTCCACGAGCAGTACTTC. The gene calls are TRBV27 and TRBJ2-7; D remains unclear. From germline, CDR1 is MNHEY and CDR2 SMNVEV (reference sequence). The CDR3 extends over 16 amino acids. V gave up 1 base and J gave up 5 bases, with 18 bases separating them.